A selection of T cell receptor beta chains follows, all from one sample in a study of prognosis after radiotherapy for stage I lung cancer. TCRdb called the multiplex PCR reads again in MiXCR, with one record for every CDR3 protein. The sample holds about 59,000 distinct CDR3 sequences, about 25% seen once. Sequences were derived from PBMCs, sampled before or after stereotactic body radiation therapy (not recorded which). The receptors shown here come from a donor at least 50 years old with non-small cell lung cancer. Each CDR3 is given with its conserved first and last residue. Fields, in order: V gene, J gene, CDR3 length, D gene, clone size, CDR3 protein, CDR3 DNA. The D gene is left open where the match is weak. A clone size is listed for some rows: how often the clone was seen (once, few, many), or a class if it is expanded.

TRBV30	TRBJ1-5	13	NA	many	CAWSKESNQPQHF	TGTGCCTGGAGTAAGGAAAGCAATCAGCCCCAGCATTTT
TRBV11-2	TRBJ1-2	12	NA	many	CASSSEGDGYTF	TGTGCCAGCAGCTCTGAGGGTGATGGCTACACCTTC
TRBV12-3/TRBV12-4	TRBJ1-1	13	NA	many	CASRPGQNTEAFF	TGTGCCAGCAGACCGGGACAGAACACTGAAGCTTTCTTT
TRBV6-5	TRBJ2-5	16	TRBD2	few	CASSSYWRGAGETQYF	TGTGCCAGCAGTTCCTACTGGCGGGGGGCTGGAGAGACCCAGTACTTC
TRBV7-6	TRBJ1-3	14	NA	many	CASSSQSLGNTIYF	TGTGCCAGCAGCTCACAGTCGTTGGGAAACACCATATATTTT
TRBV20-1	TRBJ2-1	12	NA	many	CSAKTGKNEQFF	TGCAGTGCTAAAACAGGGAAAAATGAGCAGTTCTTC
TRBV20-1	TRBJ1-2	15	NA	NA	CSARDLTAANYDYTF	TGCAGTGCTAGAGACCTAACAGCGGCCAACTATGACTACACCTTC
TRBV5-1	TRBJ1-4	14	NA	NA	CASSVQGMGEKLFF	TGCGCCAGCAGCGTTCAGGGGATGGGTGAAAAACTGTTTTTT
TRBV5-5	TRBJ2-7	17	NA	many	CASSLGRGGRASFEQYF	TGTGCCAGCAGCTTAGGGCGGGGCGGTAGGGCTAGCTTCGAGCAGTACTTC
TRBV18	TRBJ1-5	17	TRBD1	few	CASSPSGGGLSNQPQHF	TGTGCCAGCTCACCCTCGGGAGGGGGCCTTAGCAATCAGCCCCAGCATTTT
TRBV5-8	TRBJ2-2	14	TRBD1	many	CASNTRGHTGELFF	TGTGCCAGCAACACAAGGGGGCACACCGGGGAGCTGTTTTTT
TRBV28	TRBJ1-4	13	NA	many	CASSFGQLEKLFF	TGTGCCAGCAGTTTCGGACAGTTAGAAAAACTGTTTTTT
TRBV7-9	TRBJ1-1	14	NA	many	CASSLVAGRTEAFF	TGTGCCAGCAGCTTAGTGGCAGGGAGGACTGAAGCTTTCTTT
TRBV9	TRBJ1-1	15	TRBD1	many	CASSERTGTDTEAFF	TGTGCCAGCAGCGAGCGGACAGGGACCGACACTGAAGCTTTCTTT
TRBV5-1	TRBJ1-6	12	NA	many	CASSTGNSPLHF	TGCGCCAGCAGTACGGGGAATTCACCCCTCCACTTT
TRBV19	TRBJ2-1	12	NA	many	CASSISSNEQFF	TGTGCCAGTAGTATATCTTCCAATGAGCAGTTCTTC
TRBV15	TRBJ1-4	15	NA	many	CATSRPTGGGEKLFF	TGTGCCACCAGCAGACCTACTGGGGGAGGAGAAAAACTGTTTTTT
TRBV4-1	TRBJ2-7	16	NA	many	CASSRDWTIGSYEQYF	TGCGCCAGCAGCCGGGACTGGACTATTGGGTCCTACGAGCAGTACTTC
TRBV5-1	TRBJ1-2	13	NA	many	CASSFGANYGYTF	TGCGCCAGCAGCTTTGGAGCTAACTATGGCTACACCTTC
TRBV5-4	TRBJ2-5	17	TRBD2	few	CASSIPTKRGFQETQYF	TGTGCCAGCAGCATCCCGACCAAGCGGGGGTTCCAAGAGACCCAGTACTTC
TRBV20-1	TRBJ1-1	11	NA	many	CSARDLTEAFF	TGCAGTGCTAGAGATTTAACTGAAGCTTTCTTT
TRBV7-2	TRBJ2-5	14	NA	many	CASSTLGGRETQYF	TGTGCCAGCAGCACCTTAGGGGGGCGGGAGACCCAGTACTTC
TRBV6-1	TRBJ2-2	15	TRBD2	NA	CASTTGTRGSGELFF	TGTGCCAGCACCACCGGGACTAGGGGGTCCGGGGAGCTGTTTTTT
TRBV12-5	TRBJ2-3	16	TRBD2	many	CASGPAGTSGEDTQYF	TGTGCTAGTGGCCCCGCCGGGACTAGCGGGGAAGATACGCAGTATTTT
TRBV7-2	TRBJ2-4	12	NA	NA	CASSSGRRRQYF	TGTGCCAGCAGCTCCGGACGACGCCGTCAGTACTTC
TRBV5-1	TRBJ2-1	13	NA	many	CASSLGRHNEQFF	TGCGCCAGCAGCTTGGGCAGACACAATGAGCAGTTCTTC
TRBV7-2	TRBJ1-1	13	NA	many	CASGPGRDTEAFF	TGTGCCAGCGGCCCTGGGAGAGACACTGAAGCTTTCTTT
TRBV5-1	TRBJ2-3	14	TRBD1	many	CASSSGTVTDTQYF	TGCGCCAGCAGCTCCGGGACAGTCACAGATACGCAGTATTTT
TRBV5-1	TRBJ2-7	15	NA	many	CASSPPLAGELEQYF	TGCGCCAGCAGCCCACCTCTGGCAGGAGAGCTGGAGCAGTACTTC
TRBV12-3/TRBV12-4	TRBJ2-5	15	TRBD1	many	CASSLNAGGRETQYF	TGTGCCAGCAGTTTAAACGCAGGGGGCCGGGAGACCCAGTACTTC
TRBV3-1	TRBJ2-5	16	TRBD2	NA	CASSRRTSGLQETQYF	TGTGCCAGCAGCCGCCGGACTAGCGGCCTCCAAGAGACCCAGTACTTC
TRBV6-5	TRBJ2-3	16	TRBD1	medium-sized	CASSYRTGEVTDTQYF	TGTGCCAGCAGTTATCGGACAGGGGAGGTCACAGATACGCAGTATTTT
TRBV20-1	TRBJ2-5	15	TRBD2	few	CSAGGGRAGLETQYF	TGCAGTGCTGGAGGCGGGAGGGCCGGGTTGGAGACCCAGTACTTC
TRBV20-1	TRBJ2-5	11	NA	many	CSARAQETQYF	TGCAGTGCTAGGGCCCAAGAGACCCAGTACTTC
TRBV5-1	TRBJ2-3	15	TRBD2	many	CASSYQGLAGDTQYF	TGCGCCAGCAGCTACCAGGGACTAGCGGGGGATACGCAGTATTTT
TRBV6-1	TRBJ1-1	12	NA	many	CASSRGETEAFF	TGTGCCAGCAGCAGAGGTGAGACTGAAGCTTTCTTT
TRBV6-1	TRBJ2-5	17	NA	many	CASSAGGAGTAHGTQYF	TGTGCCAGCAGTGCCGGGGGTGCGGGGACCGCCCATGGGACCCAGTACTTC
TRBV3-1	TRBJ2-3	16	TRBD1	many	CASSQAFGTGTDTQYF	TGTGCCAGCAGCCAAGCTTTCGGGACAGGGACAGATACGCAGTATTTT
TRBV7-9	TRBJ2-1	18	TRBD2	many	CASSLPHRLAGVVSEQFF	TGTGCCAGCAGCTTACCCCACAGACTAGCGGGGGTCGTGAGTGAGCAGTTCTTC
TRBV12-3/TRBV12-4	TRBJ1-2	15	TRBD1	many	CASSFGDRVNYGYTF	TGTGCCAGCAGTTTCGGAGACAGGGTTAACTATGGCTACACCTTC
TRBV2	TRBJ2-3	12	NA	many	CASSDLGDTQYF	TGTGCCAGCAGTGATCTAGGGGATACGCAGTATTTT
TRBV7-2	TRBJ1-2	14	NA	many	CASSPSEQRYGYTF	TGTGCCAGCAGCCCGTCGGAACAGCGCTATGGCTACACCTTC
TRBV20-1	TRBJ1-1	15	NA	many	CSAKTPQTMNTEAFF	TGCAGTGCAAAGACCCCCCAGACCATGAACACTGAAGCTTTCTTT
TRBV7-2	TRBJ2-7	15	NA	many	CASSQAPAAPYEQYF	TGTGCCAGCAGCCAGGCCCCAGCGGCTCCCTACGAGCAGTACTTC
TRBV6-1	TRBJ1-6	12	TRBD1	medium-sized	CASSLRGSPLHF	TGTGCCAGCAGTCTCAGGGGGTCACCCCTCCACTTT
TRBV3-1	TRBJ2-1	18	TRBD2	many	CASSQDPVGSGNYNEQFF	TGTGCCAGCAGCCAAGATCCCGTCGGTAGCGGGAATTACAATGAGCAGTTCTTC
TRBV6-5	TRBJ2-6	15	NA	NA	CASSCMEGGANVLTF	TGTGCCAGCAGTTGCATGGAAGGTGGGGCCAACGTCCTTACTTTC
TRBV7-9	TRBJ2-3	13	NA	many	CASSRTVGYTQYF	TGTGCCAGCAGCCGGACCGTGGGGTATACGCAGTATTTT
TRBV5-1	TRBJ1-2	15	TRBD1	NA	CASSTLTGGVYGYTF	TGCGCCAGCAGCACCCTAACAGGGGGCGTGTATGGCTACACCTTC
TRBV4-1	TRBJ2-5	14	TRBD1	many	CASSQSDREETQYF	TGCGCCAGCAGCCAGTCGGACAGGGAAGAGACCCAGTACTTC
TRBV6-2/TRBV6-3	TRBJ1-5	18	NA	many	CASSYSVNQGYSNQPQHF	TGTGCCAGCAGTTACTCGGTTAACCAGGGATATAGCAATCAGCCCCAGCATTTT
TRBV28	TRBJ1-2	15	NA	many	CASSSIAGANYGYTF	TGTGCCAGCAGCTCAATAGCAGGGGCTAACTATGGCTACACCTTC
TRBV19	TRBJ1-5	14	TRBD1	once	CVSGGQGKFQPQHF	TGTGTCAGTGGGGGACAGGGGAAGTTTCAGCCACAGCATTTT
TRBV7-3	TRBJ1-6	22	NA	many	CASSPIYLDDRLVSSYNSPLHF	TGTGCCAGCAGCCCGATTTACTTAGATGACAGATTAGTTAGCTCCTATAATTCACCCCTCCACTTT